A single sample is the source of the 29 T cell receptor beta chains below, sequenced in a study of cytomegalovirus exposure and HLA in healthy donors. The primer mix had 60 Vbeta and 13 Jbeta primers. The protocol was immunoSEQ multiplex PCR, while the TCRdb copy is restricted to in-frame clones and leaves out a portion. The table has 90,000 to 120,000 clones, about 81% seen once. Sequenced sample: PBMCs. These receptors were taken from a man aged 25 to 40 in good health and CMV-seropositive.

This chain joins TRBV2 and TRBJ1-5, with TRBD1 matching 8 bases. Germline CDR1 SNHLY, CDR2 FYNNEI. The trim removed 6 bases at V and 6 bases at J, leaving 7 bases unmatched. The length of the CDR3 is 14 residues. For the CDR3, the DNA is TGTGCCAGCAGGGACAGGGCGGGGGTTCAGCCCCAGCATTTT. Encoded protein: CASRDRAGVQPQHF.

V is TRBV29-1 and J is TRBJ2-5; TRBD2 aligns across 7 bases. Germline CDR1 reads SQVTM; CDR2 reads ANQGSEA. The CDR3 spans 13 residues. Trimming took 4 bases from V and 5 from J; bases not matched to a gene: 7. CDR3 protein: CSVAGRARETQYF. CDR3 bases: TGCAGCGTTGCGGGGAGGGCTAGGGAGACCCAGTACTTC.

V gene TRBV6-6 combines with J gene TRBJ1-6; D is possibly TRBD1 (5 bases). The V and J ends lost 5 bases and 3 bases respectively, with 14 bases between them. The CDR3 is made up of 16 amino acids. Germline assignment: CDR1 MNHNY and CDR2 SVGAGI (reference sequence). In DNA form, the CDR3 reads TGTGCCAGCAGTCAATCCCAGGGTTTCTATAATTCACCCCTCCACTTT. Amino acids: CASSQSQGFYNSPLHF.

This chain links TRBV5-6 with TRBJ1-3; perhaps TRBD1 as D (5 bases). The germline gives CDR1 SGHDT, CDR2 YYEEEE. The CDR3 runs to 13 residues. V lost 5 bases, J lost 4 bases, and 10 bases lay in between. DNA of the CDR3: TGTGCCAGCAGTTCGGGGGTAGGAAACACCATATATTTT. Encoded protein: CASSSGVGNTIYF.

The chain couples TRBV2 to TRBJ1-6; D remains ambiguous. With 11 bases removed from V and 8 bases from J, the gap between germline ends came to 16 bases. From germline, CDR1 is SNHLY and CDR2 FYNNEI. CDR3 length: 13 residues. CDR3 DNA: TGTGCCTCGAGGCCGGGGTGGGATTCACCCCTCCACTTT. Its protein product is CASRPGWDSPLHF.

The chain recombines TRBV9 with TRBJ1-1, with D uncertain. Germline V gene sequence: CDR1 SGDLS, CDR2 YYNGEE. This CDR3 comprises 13 residues. With 3 bases removed from V and 0 bases from J, the gap between germline ends came to 6 bases. The DNA for the CDR3 is TGTGCCAGCAGCGAGCCCGTGAACACTGAAGCTTTCTTT. Translated: CASSEPVNTEAFF.

This clone was detected a few times. V is TRBV4-1 and J is TRBJ2-5; D not certain. Germline V gene sequence: CDR1 MGHRA, CDR2 YSYEKL. This CDR3 contains 14 residues. Trimming removed 2 bases at V and 1 base at J, with 8 bases between. As DNA, the CDR3 is TGCGCCAGCAGCCAATTAGAACTCCAAGAGACCCAGTACTTC. This gives the protein CASSQLELQETQYF.

The V call is TRBV10-1, the J call TRBJ2-7; weak D call: TRBD2 (6 bases). CDR3 length: 14 amino acids. CDR1 and CDR2 (germline): WNHNN, SYGVQD (reference sequence). V was cut by 5 bases and J by 1 base, with 12 bases left in between. CDR3 loop: CASSKIAASYEQYF. CDR3 DNA sequence: TGCGCCAGCAGTAAGATAGCGGCTTCCTACGAGCAGTACTTC.

The genes are TRBV18 and TRBJ2-3; TRBD2 agrees at 8 bases. Trimming at V came to 3 bases and at J to 2 bases, leaving 4 bases not matched to a gene. Germline CDR1 and CDR2: KGHSH and LQKENI. The CDR3 totals 15 residues. CDR3 DNA: TGTGCCAGCTCACCCTTAGCGGGGACCACAGATACGCAGTATTTT. Translating gives CASSPLAGTTDTQYF.

The rearrangement links TRBV19 to TRBJ2-2; D remains ambiguous. Trimming removed 3 bases from V and 10 bases from J, with 21 bases in between. The CDR3 is 16 residues long. Germline V lookup: CDR1 LNHDA, CDR2 SQIVND (reference sequence). The CDR3 is CASSILPVGGAAELFF. CDR3 DNA: TGTGCCAGTAGTATCTTGCCGGTTGGTGGAGCCGCGGAGCTGTTTTTT.

This rearrangement joins TRBV6-1 to TRBJ2-7; 7 positions agree with TRBD1. Looked up from germline, CDR1 is MNHNS and CDR2 is SASEGT. This CDR3 comprises 13 residues. Trimming took 7 bases from V and 2 from J; bases not matched to a gene: 5. The CDR3 region is CASTYRGAYEQYF. The CDR3 region has the DNA TGTGCCAGCACGTACAGGGGAGCCTACGAGCAGTACTTC.

This chain connects TRBV30 to TRBJ2-2; TRBD2 aligns across 9 bases. The V segment lost 2 bases and the J segment 4 bases; nucleotides outside the gene matches: 8. The CDR3 has 16 residues. Germline V lookup: CDR1 GTSNPN, CDR2 SVGIG (reference sequence). The CDR3 DNA reads as TGTGCCTGGAGTAAATTAGCGGGGGTGACCACCGGGGAGCTGTTTTTT. Translation: CAWSKLAGVTTGELFF.

The chain couples TRBV9 to TRBJ1-6, with 8 positions matching TRBD1. The CDR3 has 15 amino acids. V was pared by 3 bases and J by 17 bases, with 16 bases of the junction left unmatched. Germline-derived CDR1 and CDR2 are SGDLS and YYNGEE. The CDR3 DNA is TGTGCCAGCAGCGATGGATCGTCCGGGACAGGAACAATCCACTTT. Its protein is CASSDGSSGTGTIHF.

The genes are TRBV20-1 and TRBJ1-1; D is perhaps TRBD1 (5 bases). Per the germline V gene, CDR1 is DFQATT and CDR2 is SNEGSKA (reference sequence). The ends were cut back, 5 bases at V and 7 bases at J, with 8 bases in the middle. This CDR3 region has 10 residues. CDR3 protein: CSALTGEAFF. For the CDR3, the DNA is TGCAGTGCTCTTACAGGTGAAGCTTTCTTT.

This clone has just one count. The chain employs TRBV9 and TRBJ1-1; D is unclear. From germline, CDR1 is SGDLS and CDR2 YYNGEE. The V gene lost 3 bases and the J gene lost 2 bases, with 11 bases spanning the gap. The CDR3 sequence is 14 residues long. The chain's CDR3 is CASSDQEGNTEAFF. The CDR3 nucleotides are TGTGCCAGCAGCGATCAGGAGGGCAACACTGAAGCTTTCTTT.

This clone was seen only a few times. This chain links TRBV5-1 with TRBJ1-1; D gene ambiguous. CDR1 and CDR2 (germline): SGHRS, YFSETQ. The CDR3 totals 11 residues. Trimming pared 3 bases from V and 10 bases from J, leaving 10 bases between. The CDR3 is CASSSGRVAFF. The CDR3 DNA is TGCGCCAGCAGCTCTGGGCGCGTAGCTTTCTTT.

The table lists this clone with a few counts. V gene TRBV11-2 combines with J gene TRBJ2-7; D perhaps matches TRBD1 (5 bases). The CDR3 totals 13 residues. Per germline, CDR1 SGHAT and CDR2 FQNNGV. Between the trimmed V and J ends, which lost 2 bases and 3 bases, there was a span of 8 bases. The CDR3 bases are TGTGCCAGCAGCTTACGGCAGGGCTACGAGCAGTACTTC. It translates to CASSLRQGYEQYF.

The rearrangement links TRBV6-4 to TRBJ2-2, with TRBD1 matching 10 bases. V lost 3 bases and J lost 3; bases outside the gene matches: 1. The CDR3 is 15 amino acids. CDR1 MRHNA and CDR2 SNTAGT come from the germline V gene. The CDR3 DNA sequence: TGTGCCAGCAGTGAAGGGACAGGGGACACCGGGGAGCTGTTTTTT. This sequence encodes CASSEGTGDTGELFF.

This clone was picked up one time. The chain carries TRBV30 and TRBJ2-4, with a possible D match to TRBD2 (7 bases). V lost 1 base and J lost 0, with 13 bases in between. The CDR3 runs to 16 residues. Germline V gene sequence: CDR1 GTSNPN, CDR2 SVGIG (reference sequence). CDR3 sequence: CAWSEGGTLAKNIQYF. The CDR3 region has the DNA TGTGCCTGGAGTGAGGGGGGGACTTTAGCCAAAAACATTCAGTACTTC. Using reference TRBV30 and TRBJ2-4 for the parts outside the CDR3, the full variable domain is SQTIHQWPATLVQPVGSPLSLECTVEGTSNPNLYWYRQAAGRGLQLLFYSVGIGQISSEVPQNLSASRPQDRQFILSSKKLLLSDSGFYLCAWSEGGTLAKNIQYFGAGTRLSVL.

The chain uses TRBV5-1 and TRBJ1-4; 9 nucleotides match TRBD1. CDR1 is SGHRS, CDR2 YFSETQ, per germline. The CDR3 length is 14 residues. V was clipped by 2 bases and J by 8 bases; unmatched bases: 4. The CDR3 DNA is TGCGCCAGCAGCTTACAGGGGGCGAACGAAAAACTGTTTTTT. Translated, it gives CASSLQGANEKLFF.

The chain links TRBV5-1 to TRBJ1-1; 7 positions match TRBD1. From germline, CDR1 is SGHRS and CDR2 YFSETQ. The CDR3 runs 16 residues. J was trimmed by 6 bases and V by 4 bases; bases with no gene match: 15. CDR3: CASSPQTGTPKAEAFF. DNA of the CDR3: TGCGCCAGCAGCCCACAGACAGGGACTCCGAAGGCTGAAGCTTTCTTT.

The sample holds a few counts of this clone. The rearrangement uses TRBV6-6 and TRBJ1-4, with 8 bases aligning to TRBD1. CDR1 and CDR2 from the germline V gene are MNHNY and SVGAGI (reference sequence). CDR3 length equals 14 residues. The V and J ends lost 5 bases and 3 bases, in that order; junction bases with no gene match: 2. The CDR3 DNA is TGTGCCAGCAGTCTACAGGGGGCTAATGAAAAACTGTTTTTT. This codes for CASSLQGANEKLFF.

The V gene is TRBV19, the J gene TRBJ2-3; TRBD1 aligns across 7 bases. Germline V gene sequence: CDR1 LNHDA, CDR2 SQIVND (reference sequence). Trimming at V came to 5 bases and at J to 0 bases, leaving 2 bases not matched to a gene. The CDR3 extends over 14 amino acids. CDR3 nucleotide sequence: TGTGCCAGTAGTGGACAGGTTAGCACAGATACGCAGTATTTT. This gives the protein CASSGQVSTDTQYF.

This clone was found a few times. This sequence joins TRBV2 and TRBJ2-7, with a weak D call TRBD1 (6 bases). V was trimmed by 4 bases and J by 6 bases, leaving 13 bases between them. The CDR3 loop spans 13 amino acids. CDR1 is SNHLY, CDR2 FYNNEI, per germline. CDR3 protein: CASSAGDRFEQYF. In DNA, the CDR3 is TGTGCCAGCAGTGCAGGGGATAGATTCGAGCAGTACTTC.

The chain carries TRBV29-1 and TRBJ2-7; TRBD1 agrees at 9 bases. This CDR3 is 13 amino acids long. V lost 6 bases, J lost 1 base, and 4 bases stayed unmatched. CDR1 SQVTM and CDR2 ANQGSEA come from the germline V gene. CDR3: CSVGGQGSYEQYF. DNA for the CDR3: TGCAGCGTGGGGGGACAGGGTTCCTACGAGCAGTACTTC.

The chain is built from TRBV6-5 and TRBJ1-2; tentatively, D is TRBD1 (6 bases). CDR1 and CDR2 from the germline V gene are MNHEY and SVGAGI. CDR3 length equals 12 residues. Trimming took 5 bases from V and 2 from J, leaving 6 bases between them. The CDR3 reads CASSTGNYGYTF. In nucleotides, the CDR3 is TGTGCCAGCAGTACAGGGAACTATGGCTACACCTTC.

V usage is TRBV4-1 and J usage is TRBJ1-2; tentative D call: TRBD1 (5 bases). CDR3 length: 17 amino acids. Between the trimmed V and J ends, which lost 0 bases and 6 bases, there was a span of 20 bases. Germline lookup yields CDR1 MGHRA and CDR2 YSYEKL. This chain's CDR3 is CASSQENRGRARNGYTF. The DNA for the CDR3 is TGCGCCAGCAGCCAAGAAAATAGGGGAAGGGCCCGAAATGGCTACACCTTC.

V and J are TRBV25-1 and TRBJ1-1; D may be TRBD1 (5 bases). The V and J ends lost 3 bases and 7 bases respectively, with 21 bases between them. Germline CDR1 MGHDK, CDR2 SYGVNS. The CDR3 is made up of 16 amino acids. The CDR3 sequence: CASSESNPGSNHEAFF. DNA of the CDR3: TGTGCCAGCAGTGAGTCTAATCCAGGGTCGAACCATGAAGCTTTCTTT.

The chain couples TRBV6-6 to TRBJ1-5; D gene unclear. From germline, CDR1 is MNHNY and CDR2 SVGAGI (reference sequence). This CDR3 contains 14 residues. Trimming left V 2 bases short and J 2 bases short, with 7 bases between. The CDR3 spells CASSYLERNQPQHF. The CDR3 bases are TGTGCCAGCAGTTACCTAGAGCGCAATCAGCCCCAGCATTTT.